Following are 27 T cell receptor beta chains from one sample sequenced in a study of CD8+CD57+ T cells in acquired aplastic anemia. Profiling that covered TCR beta VDJ and CDR3 relied on genomic DNA as its template. A single record per CDR3 protein comes from TCRdb applying MiXCR to the reads. The sample yields hundreds of thousands of distinct CDR3 sequences, 55% to 65% seen once. The sequenced material came from sorted CD4+, CD8+, or CD8+CD57+ T cells (not recorded which) from PBMCs. The receptors stem from a human donor with severe aplastic anemia or a healthy control (not recorded which).

This clonotype showed up many times. The chain uses TRBV9 and TRBJ2-7, with D perhaps matching TRBD2 (6 bases). This CDR3 contains 15 residues. V lost 3 bases and J lost 0, with 13 bases in between. Germline V gene lookup returns CDR1 SGDLS and CDR2 YYNGEE. The CDR3 nucleotides are TGTGCCAGCAGCGACGGGACTGCGAGCTCCTACGAGCAGTACTTC. Its protein is CASSDGTASSYEQYF. The variable domain in full, with the rest retrieved from reference TRBV9 and TRBJ2-7, is DSGVTQTPKHLITATGQRVTLRCSPRSGDLSVYWYQQSLDQGLQFLIQYYNGEERAKGNILERFSAQQFPDLHSELNLSSLELGDSALYFCASSDGTASSYEQYFGPGTRLTVT.

The chain combines TRBV20-1 with TRBJ2-7; D unresolved. The CDR3 loop spans 14 amino acids. Germline V gene data show CDR1 as DFQATT and CDR2 as SNEGSKA (reference sequence). Trimming cost V 1 base and J 0 bases, with 10 bases left between them. CDR3 nucleotide sequence: TGCAGTGCTAGAGGAAGTAAGAGCTCCTACGAGCAGTACTTC. Its translation: CSARGSKSSYEQYF.

The chain is built from TRBV7-9 and TRBJ2-7; 12 positions agree with TRBD2. This CDR3 spans 16 amino acids. V trimming: 6 bases; J trimming: 7 bases; junction bases outside the gene matches: 13. The germline CDR1 and CDR2 sequences are SEHNR and FQNEAQ (reference sequence). The CDR3 loop reads CASRLTSGGDTGEQYF. CDR3 coding DNA: TGTGCCAGCAGACTGACTAGCGGGGGTGACACCGGGGAGCAGTACTTC. The full variable domain, with the rest looked up from reference TRBV7-9 and TRBJ2-7, is DTGVSQNPRHKITKRGQNVTFRCDPISEHNRLYWYRQTLGQGPEFLTYFQNEAQLEKSRLLSDRFSAERPKGSFSTLEIQRTEQGDSAMYLCASRLTSGGDTGEQYFGPGTRLTVT.

This clonotype was found once. This rearrangement joins TRBV5-4 to TRBJ2-2; D uncertain. V was shortened by 4 bases and J by 0 bases, with 7 bases between the two germline ends. Germline V gives CDR1 SGHNT, CDR2 YYREEE (reference sequence). This CDR3 spans 14 amino acids. The CDR3 DNA reads TGTGCCAGCAGCCCTCCAACGAACACCGGGGAGCTGTTTTTT. Its translation is CASSPPTNTGELFF.

This clonotype was observed a few times. The chain uses TRBV19 and TRBJ1-2, with TRBD1 matching 7 bases. Germline assignment: CDR1 LNHDA and CDR2 SQIVND (reference sequence). Losses at the gene ends were 4 bases for V and 2 bases for J; bases not matched to a gene: 1. CDR3 length: 13 residues. The CDR3 here is CASSRDRNYGYTF. As DNA, the CDR3 is TGTGCCAGTAGTAGGGACAGAAACTATGGCTACACCTTC.

This clonotype was counted many times. The rearrangement uses TRBV3-1 and TRBJ1-6; D is perhaps TRBD1 (5 bases). Trimming removed 2 bases at V and 11 bases at J, with 25 bases between. This CDR3 has 18 residues. Germline assignment: CDR1 LGHDT and CDR2 YNNKEL (reference sequence). DNA of the CDR3: TGTGCCAGCAGCCAATCCTTCCAGGGTTTTCAGTTTAAGACACCCCTCCACTTT. It specifies CASSQSFQGFQFKTPLHF.

As concerns this clonotype: This may stem from a read error, because a much larger clone lies one nucleotide away. The J gene is TRBJ2-7, the V gene TRBV14; D remains unclear. Germline lookup yields CDR1 SGHDN and CDR2 FVKESK. This CDR3 has 14 amino acids. This chain's CDR3 is CVSSQAGPRAEQYF. The CDR3 nucleotides read TGTGTCAGCAGCCAAGCTGGCCCAAGGGCCGAGCAGTACTTC.

The chain employs TRBV9 and TRBJ2-1; D is ambiguous. Trimming cost V 4 bases and J 5 bases, with 10 bases left between them. The CDR3 consists of 13 residues. Germline CDR1 SGDLS, CDR2 YYNGEE. The CDR3 nucleotides read TGTGCCAGCAGCTCCACCCAGAACAATGAGCAGTTCTTC. It codes for CASSSTQNNEQFF. The full variable domain, rest sourced from reference TRBV9 and TRBJ2-1, is DSGVTQTPKHLITATGQRVTLRCSPRSGDLSVYWYQQSLDQGLQFLIQYYNGEERAKGNILERFSAQQFPDLHSELNLSSLELGDSALYFCASSSTQNNEQFFGPGTRLTVL.

This chain links TRBV4-3 with TRBJ2-7; TRBD2 matches at 9 bases. V dropped 3 bases and J dropped 0; count of bases not matched to a gene: 9. This CDR3 comprises 17 residues. The germline CDR1 and CDR2 sequences are LGHNA and YSLEER. Here the CDR3 reads CASSQKASGASSYEQYF. CDR3 bases: TGCGCCAGCAGCCAGAAGGCTAGCGGGGCCAGCTCCTACGAGCAGTACTTC.

The rearrangement links TRBV29-1 to TRBJ1-4; no clear D. CDR3 length: 9 residues. In germline, CDR1 is SQVTM, CDR2 ANQGSEA. Trimming removed 6 bases from V and 8 bases from J, with 4 bases in between. The CDR3 nucleotides read TGCAGCGTGCCCGAAAAACTGTTTTTT. This encodes CSVPEKLFF.

The CDR3 loop reads CASGPLRGGSSYEQYF. The DNA of the CDR3 is TGTGCCAGCGGACCCCTCAGGGGCGGGAGCTCCTACGAGCAGTACTTC. The chain combines TRBV27 with TRBJ2-7; D is possibly TRBD2 (7 bases). The CDR3 has 16 residues. Trimming pared 8 bases from V and 0 bases from J, leaving 20 bases between. Germline V gene lookup returns CDR1 MNHEY and CDR2 SMNVEV (reference sequence).

This chain joins TRBV6-1 and TRBJ2-3; 11 nucleotides match TRBD2. After removal of 4 bases from V and 4 bases from J, the junction contained 7 bases not matched to a gene. The CDR3 contains 16 residues. Per the germline V gene, CDR1 is MNHNS and CDR2 is SASEGT. CDR3 in amino acids: CASSVNSGGAADTQYF. The DNA for the CDR3 is TGTGCCAGCAGTGTCAATAGCGGGGGGGCCGCAGATACGCAGTATTTT.

This clonotype showed up just a few times. The CDR3 here is CATSRPDQETQYF. For the CDR3, the DNA is TGTGCCACCAGCAGACCCGACCAAGAGACCCAGTACTTC. This sequence joins TRBV15 and TRBJ2-5, with no clear D. V lost 2 bases to trimming and J lost 0 bases, with 4 bases between them. The CDR3 consists of 13 residues. The germline V gene has CDR1 LNHNV and CDR2 YYDKDF (reference sequence).

V gene TRBV19 combines with J gene TRBJ2-1; 9 nucleotides agree with TRBD1. V lost 3 bases to trimming and J lost 9 bases; unmatched junction nucleotides: 9. The CDR3 spans 15 residues. Germline CDR1 LNHDA, CDR2 SQIVND (reference sequence). CDR3 nucleotide sequence: TGTGCCAGTAGTATGGGGACAGGGTCGGTAGGTGAGCAGTTCTTC. Its protein is CASSMGTGSVGEQFF.

This clonotype was found many times. The J gene is TRBJ2-5, the V gene TRBV14, with D perhaps matching TRBD2 (6 bases). Trimming cost V 0 bases and J 5 bases, with 19 bases left between them. Germline V gene data show CDR1 as SGHDN and CDR2 as FVKESK. This CDR3 is built from 17 residues. The CDR3 spells CASSQDRTTALFETQYF. As DNA, the CDR3 is TGTGCCAGCAGCCAAGATCGGACTACTGCCCTTTTTGAGACCCAGTACTTC. Supplemented by reference TRBV14 and TRBJ2-5, the full variable domain reads EAGVTQFPSHSVIEKGQTVTLRCDPISGHDNLYWYRRVMGKEIKFLLHFVKESKQDESGMPNNRFLAERTGGTYSTLKVQPAELEDSGVYFCASSQDRTTALFETQYFGPGTRLLVL.

In the case of this clonotype: Compared with germline, one end of the junction differs, possibly owing to a read error. The gene calls are TRBV20-1 and TRBJ2-5; no clear D gene. CDR1 is DFQATT, CDR2 SNEGSKA, per germline (reference sequence). The CDR3 length is 14 residues. CDR3 amino acids: CSASLPRAQQTQYF. CDR3 sequence (DNA): TGCAGTGCTAGTCTGCCCCGGGCCCAACAGACCCAGTACTTC.

The chain combines TRBV7-3 with TRBJ2-5; D unresolved. The J call may be in error: the DNA end matches TRBJ2-1 better. This CDR3 comprises 10 residues. CDR1 is SGHTA, CDR2 FQGTGA, per germline. CDR3 in DNA: TGTGCCAGCAGCTTGTATGAGCAGTTCTTC. Its translation is CASSLYEQFF.

The chain's CDR3 is CSVEDSIEAFF. The CDR3 coding sequence is TGCAGCGTTGAAGATTCTATTGAAGCTTTCTTT. The chain carries TRBV29-1 and TRBJ1-1; D gene unclear. The V and J ends lost 0 bases and 7 bases respectively, with 6 bases between them. CDR1 and CDR2 from the germline V gene are SQVTM and ANQGSEA. The CDR3 is made up of 11 amino acids.

Many counts were recorded for this clonotype. The V and J genes are TRBV20-1 and TRBJ2-7; 7 bases fit TRBD1. The germline gives CDR1 DFQATT, CDR2 SNEGSKA (reference sequence). The CDR3 spans 16 residues. Trimming at V came to 0 bases and at J to 0 bases, leaving 8 bases not matched to a gene. The CDR3 DNA is TGCAGTGCTAGAGATCATGTTGCAGGGGGCTCCTACGAGCAGTACTTC. Protein sequence: CSARDHVAGGSYEQYF.

The chain combines TRBV7-2 with TRBJ1-6, with 7 nucleotides matching TRBD1. Germline values: CDR1 SGHTA, CDR2 FQGNSA. The V and J ends lost 5 bases and 4 bases, in that order; junction bases with no gene match: 5. The CDR3 is made up of 15 amino acids. Here the CDR3 reads CASSEPTGYNSPLHF. The CDR3 DNA reads TGTGCCAGCAGCGAACCGACAGGGTATAATTCACCCCTCCACTTT.

This clonotype was seen only a few times. This could be a read error, since a much larger clone is one nucleotide away. The CDR3 region is CACRQNGGAYEQYF. The CDR3 nucleotides are TGTGCCTGCAGACAAAACGGCGGCGCCTACGAGCAGTACTTC. The chain couples TRBV27 to TRBJ2-7; D is uncertain. The CDR3 covers 14 residues. Germline values: CDR1 MNHEY, CDR2 SMNVEV (reference sequence).

Notes on this clonotype: Just one base apart from a much larger clone, this may be a read error. The chain's CDR3 is CASSATGGIGGLFF. The CDR3 coding sequence is TGTGCCAGCAGTGCGACAGGGGGTATAGGGGGGCTGTTTTTT. The rearrangement uses TRBV27 and TRBJ2-2; TRBD1 aligns across 9 bases. Per the germline V gene, CDR1 is MNHEY and CDR2 is SMNVEV (reference sequence). The CDR3 runs 14 residues.

Concerning this clonotype itself: The junction departs from germline at one end; a sequencing error may be responsible. This chain uses TRBV20-1 with TRBJ1-1, with D maybe TRBD1 (6 bases). The CDR3 is 12 amino acids. Germline loops: CDR1 DFQATT, CDR2 SNEGSKA (reference sequence). The CDR3 sequence: CSASAGDTEAFF. CDR3 in DNA: TGCAGTGCATCTGCAGGGGACACTGAGGCTTTCTTT.

This clonotype was counted ten times or more. This chain uses TRBV6-5 with TRBJ1-1; weak D call: TRBD1 (6 bases). From germline, CDR1 is MNHEY and CDR2 SVGAGI. This CDR3 has 17 residues. Trimming removed 0 bases at V and 5 bases at J, with 19 bases between. The CDR3 reads CASSYSDRMYGETEAFF. For the CDR3, the DNA is TGTGCCAGCAGTTACTCTGACAGGATGTATGGTGAAACTGAAGCTTTCTTT.

The chain couples TRBV20-1 to TRBJ2-1, with 7 bases that match TRBD2. Trimming cost V 5 bases and J 4 bases; bases outside gene matches: 14. The CDR3 is 16 amino acids. The V gene's germline CDR1 is DFQATT and CDR2 SNEGSKA (reference sequence). CDR3 amino acids: CSASPPALAAYNEQFF. The CDR3 nucleotides read TGCAGTGCTTCGCCCCCGGCTCTAGCGGCTTACAATGAGCAGTTCTTC.

In this sample, this clonotype turned up many times. This chain links TRBV20-1 with TRBJ2-7; D unresolved. CDR3 length: 14 amino acids. Germline loops: CDR1 DFQATT, CDR2 SNEGSKA (reference sequence). V was clipped by 6 bases and J by 0 bases, with 15 bases between them. The CDR3 DNA follows: TGCAGTGCCAGCCCCCAGGTGAGCTCCTACGAGCAGTACTTC. Translating gives CSASPQVSSYEQYF.

This clonotype was recorded many times. The gene calls are TRBV20-1 and TRBJ2-1; 12 nucleotides match TRBD2. Germline lookup yields CDR1 DFQATT and CDR2 SNEGSKA (reference sequence). CDR3 length: 15 amino acids. V lost 5 bases and J lost 9; bases outside the gene matches: 11. CDR3 in amino acids: CSAGLTSGGWGEQFF. As DNA, the CDR3 is TGCAGTGCTGGACTGACTAGCGGGGGTTGGGGTGAGCAGTTCTTC.